The 25 T cell receptor beta chains given below trace back to one sample, sequenced in a study of tumor-infiltrating lymphocytes in primary liver carcinoma (dated by TCRdb to 2017 to 2019). The sequencer was an Illumina HiSeq 2500. Starting from about 500 ng total RNA, TCRbeta-specific cDNA was produced by reverse transcription with a constant-region primer and ProtoScript II reverse transcriptase. The TCRbeta libraries were prepared through three rounds of nested multiplex PCR following a slightly modified ARM-PCR procedure. Each of the first two PCR rounds ran for approximately 10 cycles using multiplex TRBV1-TRBV30 forward primers together with a Cbeta reverse primer. TCRdb applied fastp at Q25 and MiXCR to the public reads, then kept only in-frame beta chains. Identical CDR3 proteins give one entry, which carries the most common genes and DNA. Here the sample has more than 70,000 distinct CDR3 sequences; about 75% occur a single time. Jointly, the top ten make up 26% of the sample.

Total RNA and DNA were co-extracted from 20-30 mg of bulk tissue with the AllPrep DNA/RNA mini kit, without cell sorting. The sample was tumor-adjacent normal liver tissue. These TCRs come from a middle-aged man with primary liver carcinoma and hepatitis B virus infection.

Points on this clonotype: The junction departs from the called germline gene at one end, perhaps through a read error. This chain links TRBV5-4 with TRBJ2-1, with TRBD2 matching over 8 bases. Germline CDR1 reads SGHNT; CDR2 reads YYREEE (reference sequence). There are 14 residues in the CDR3. CDR3 nucleotide sequence: TGTACCAGCAGCTCCGGGGGGGTATACAATGAGCAGTTCTTC. This sequence encodes CTSSSGGVYNEQFF.

This chain joins TRBV20-1 and TRBJ2-7, with 8 bases lining up with TRBD2. The CDR3 spans 13 residues. Germline V gives CDR1 DFQATT, CDR2 SNEGSKA (reference sequence). V trimming: 3 bases; J trimming: 7 bases; junction bases outside the gene matches: 8. The CDR3 is CSASLLAEGEQYF. CDR3 DNA: TGCAGTGCTAGTTTACTAGCGGAAGGGGAGCAGTACTTC.

Of note for this clonotype: The junction and the germline gene differ at one end; a read error may be behind it. V and J are TRBV10-3 and TRBJ2-4, with D possibly being TRBD1 (6 bases). The CDR3 has 17 residues. Germline V gives CDR1 ENHRY, CDR2 SYGVKD. CDR3 region: CATSESSTGIGKNFQYF. In DNA form, the CDR3 reads TGTGCCACCAGTGAGTCCTCCACAGGGATTGGCAAAAACTTTCAGTACTTC.

This clonotype was detected only once. A junction end diverges from the germline sequence, so it may reflect a read error. The V call is TRBV28, the J call TRBJ1-4; a possible D gene is TRBD1 (6 bases). The CDR3 length is 16 residues. Germline-derived CDR1 and CDR2 are MDHEN and SYDVKM. CDR3 bases: TGTACCAGCAGTTTGGACAGAACCGCAAGTAATGAAAAACTGTTTTTT. Translating it yields CTSSLDRTASNEKLFF.

This clonotype was found many times. The chain couples TRBV7-9 to TRBJ1-4, with D maybe TRBD1 (5 bases). V lost 9 bases to trimming and J lost 6 bases, with 14 bases between them. Germline V gene sequence: CDR1 SEHNR, CDR2 FQNEAQ (reference sequence). The CDR3 extends over 13 amino acids. Here the CDR3 reads CARTGTVDEKLFF. DNA of the CDR3: TGTGCCAGAACTGGGACCGTTGATGAAAAACTGTTTTTT.

About this clonotype: Here the CDR3 omits its conserved ending phenylalanine or tryptophan, so a read error is the likely source. V gene TRBV6-2 or TRBV6-3 combines with J gene TRBJ1-1, with a possible D match to TRBD1 (6 bases). The V gene lost 6 bases and the J gene lost 0 bases, with 11 bases spanning the gap. The germline V gene encodes CDR1 MNHEY and CDR2 SVGEGT. This CDR3 region has 14 residues. CDR3 sequence (DNA): TGTGCCAGCAGGGGGTGGACAGTGAACACTGAAGCTTTCCCT. Translation gives CASRGWTVNTEAFP.

A word on this clonotype: The junction does not match germline at one end; this may be a read error. The V gene is TRBV5-6, the J gene TRBJ2-3; 10 bases fit TRBD2. Germline assignment: CDR1 SGHDT and CDR2 YYEEEE. The CDR3 loop spans 15 amino acids. The chain's CDR3 is CGSSLPAGGADTRYF. In DNA, the CDR3 is TGTGGCAGCAGCTTGCCAGCGGGAGGGGCAGATACGCGGTATTTT.

In its sample, this clonotype was seen many times. The rearrangement links TRBV28 to TRBJ2-5; weak D call: TRBD2 (6 bases). Per germline, CDR1 MDHEN and CDR2 SYDVKM. V was shortened by 4 bases and J by 2 bases, with 14 bases between the two germline ends. The CDR3 has 15 amino acids. The CDR3 DNA is TGTGCCAGCAGTTCCTCCGGGACTTCTCAAGAGACCCAGTACTTC. Translation: CASSSSGTSQETQYF.

This clonotype was counted between two and nine times. This may stem from a read error, because a much larger clone lies one nucleotide away. The V call is TRBV6-2 or TRBV6-3, the J call TRBJ2-2; D may be TRBD1 (5 bases). Germline CDR1 is MNHEY and CDR2 is SVGEGT. This CDR3 spans 13 amino acids. The CDR3 nucleotides read TGTGCCAACAGTGATCAGGGAACCGGGGAGCTGTTTTTT. Translated: CANSDQGTGELFF.

Concerning this clonotype itself: Sequence at one end of the junction differs from germline and may be a read error. V gene TRBV29-1 combines with J gene TRBJ1-5; D is unresolved. This CDR3 has 13 amino acids. Germline V gene data show CDR1 as SQVTM and CDR2 as ANQGSEA. The CDR3 nucleotides read TGCAGCGCCGGAGTGGGAACGAATCAGCCCCAACATTTT. It codes for CSAGVGTNQPQHF.

Ten or more counts support this clonotype. The CDR3 loop is CASSPQGTANYGYTF. Here the CDR3 DNA reads TGTGCCAGCAGCCCACAGGGAACCGCTAACTATGGCTACACCTTC. The rearrangement joins TRBV6-5 to TRBJ1-2; TRBD1 might be the D (6 bases). V was trimmed by 6 bases and J by 0 bases, leaving 14 bases between them. Germline loops: CDR1 MNHEY, CDR2 SVGAGI. The CDR3 consists of 15 residues.

Concerning this clonotype itself: The junction departs from the called germline gene at one end, perhaps through a read error. V is TRBV10-1 and J is TRBJ2-7; 8 bases line up with TRBD2. Germline CDR1 reads WNHNN; CDR2 reads SYGVQD (reference sequence). The CDR3 is made up of 16 amino acids. CDR3 in DNA: TGCGTCAGCAGTGAGTCGAAGCGGGAGACTATCTACGAGCAGTACTTC. Its translation: CVSSESKRETIYEQYF.

Concerning this clonotype: A much bigger clone sits one base away, suggesting this may be a read error. This chain links TRBV28 with TRBJ1-1; D uncertain. The germline gives CDR1 MDHEN, CDR2 SYDVKM. CDR3 size: 10 residues. The CDR3 loop is CASSSRAAIF. CDR3 coding DNA: TGTGCCAGCAGCTCCCGCGCGGCTATCTTT.

As for this clonotype: At one end, the junction sequence differs from germline, possibly due to a read error. CDR3 amino acids: CASSPCRATANSPPHF. CDR3 DNA: TGTGCCAGCAGTCCGTGTCGGGCCACGGCTAACTCACCCCCCCACTTT. This chain uses TRBV11-2 with TRBJ1-6; no reliable D call. This CDR3 is 16 amino acids long. Germline V CDR1 and CDR2: SGHAT, FQNNGV.

Regarding this clonotype: One junction end does not reproduce the germline sequence, and a read error may be involved. The chain is built from TRBV5-4 and TRBJ2-1; the D gene is possibly TRBD2 (5 bases). The CDR3 covers 16 residues. The germline CDR1 and CDR2 sequences are SGHNT and YYREEE (reference sequence). CDR3 nucleotides: TGTGCCAGCAGCCCTGGTAGAGGGAGAGGACCAGGTGAGCAGCTCTTC. Encoded protein: CASSPGRGRGPGEQLF.

With respect to this clonotype: An end of the junction differs from the germline gene, which may be a read error. The V and J genes are TRBV28 and TRBJ2-2; D is possibly TRBD1 (6 bases). The CDR3 runs 16 residues. Germline loops: CDR1 MDHEN, CDR2 SYDVKM. As DNA, the CDR3 is TGTGCCAGCAGTTTGACACAGGGTACCCCCACCTGGGAGCTGTTGTTT. Translating it yields CASSLTQGTPTWELLF. Variable domain in full (rest from reference TRBV28 and TRBJ2-2): DVKVTQSSRYLVKRTGEKVFLECVQDMDHENMFWYRQDPGLGLRLIYFSYDVKMKEKGDIPEGYSVSREKKERFSLILESASTNQTSMYLCASSLTQGTPTWELLFGEGSRLTVL.

On this clonotype itself: The germline gene is not matched at one end of the junction; a read error may be the cause. The chain uses TRBV29-1 and TRBJ2-2; 7 bases are a match to TRBD1. The germline V gene has CDR1 SQVTM and CDR2 ANQGSEA. CDR3 length equals 14 residues. DNA of the CDR3: TGTAGCGTTACCGGGACAGTAAACACCCGGGAGCTGTTTTTT. Amino acid sequence: CSVTGTVNTRELFF.

Points on this clonotype: A junction boundary mismatches the germline segment, possibly from a read error. CDR3 sequence: CAGSYSAGRANEQFF. CDR3 DNA: TGTGCCGGCAGTTACTCAGCAGGTAGAGCAAATGAGCAGTTCTTC. This chain links TRBV6-5 with TRBJ2-1; D unresolved. The CDR3 runs 15 residues. Per the germline V gene, CDR1 is MNHEY and CDR2 is SVGAGI.

Remarks on this clonotype: At one of its ends the junction is not consistent with the germline gene, which may arise from a read error. The J gene is TRBJ1-2, the V gene TRBV5-4, with 9 bases fitting TRBD1. CDR1 is SGHNT, CDR2 YYREEE, per germline (reference sequence). The CDR3 loop spans 13 amino acids. The CDR3 region is CANSNGQGYGYTF. The CDR3 DNA reads TGCGCCAACAGCAATGGACAGGGGTATGGCTACACCTTC.

A remark on this clonotype: One junction end does not reproduce the germline sequence, and a read error may be involved. The CDR3 DNA follows: TGCGCCAGCAGCGAAGGACAGGGTCATCACGAACAGTACTTC. It encodes CASSEGQGHHEQYF. The V gene is TRBV4-1, the J gene TRBJ2-7; 8 nucleotides match TRBD1. Germline CDR1 and CDR2: MGHRA and YSYEKL. The CDR3 is 14 amino acids.

This clonotype was counted ten times or more. V is TRBV7-9 and J is TRBJ2-7; D unresolved. CDR3 length: 11 amino acids. Trimming removed 3 bases at V and 3 bases at J, with 3 bases between. Germline CDR1 SEHNR, CDR2 FQNEAQ (reference sequence). Written as DNA, the CDR3 is TGTGCCAGCAGCTTCAACTACGAGCAGTACTTC. Its translation is CASSFNYEQYF.

Concerning this clonotype itself: At one of its ends the junction is not consistent with the germline gene, which may arise from a read error. The V gene is TRBV11-2, the J gene TRBJ2-7, with 7 bases fitting TRBD1. This CDR3 region has 15 residues. In germline, CDR1 is SGHAT, CDR2 FQNNGV. Written as DNA, the CDR3 is TGTGCCAACAGCATACGATGGACAGGTGAAAACGAGCAGAACTTC. This codes for CANSIRWTGENEQNF.

This clonotype was seen just once. The chain is built from TRBV6-1 and TRBJ1-5; D gene ambiguous. The CDR3 loop spans 14 amino acids. CDR1 and CDR2 (germline): MNHNS, SASEGT. V lost 4 bases to trimming and J lost 0 bases, with 7 bases between them. The CDR3 loop reads CASSGDHSNQPQHF. CDR3 nucleotide sequence: TGTGCCAGCAGTGGAGACCATAGCAATCAGCCCCAGCATTTT.

This chain connects TRBV29-1 to TRBJ2-7; 7 nucleotides align to TRBD1. There are 14 residues in the CDR3. The germline V gene has CDR1 SQVTM and CDR2 ANQGSEA. Unmatched junction bases numbered 9, after V lost 4 bases and J lost 3 bases. The chain's CDR3 is CSVVGQRVIYEQYF. The CDR3 region has the DNA TGCAGCGTTGTGGGACAGAGGGTGATCTACGAGCAGTACTTC.

This chain links TRBV11-2 with TRBJ2-7; D tentatively reads TRBD1 or TRBD2 (5 bases each). V was cut by 4 bases and J by 4 bases, with 17 bases left in between. The CDR3 sequence is 15 residues long. Germline loops: CDR1 SGHAT, CDR2 FQNNGV. The CDR3 sequence is CASSSTWGRRYEQYF. The DNA of the CDR3 is TGTGCCAGCAGCTCAACCTGGGGGAGAAGATACGAGCAGTACTTC.